This is a list of T cell receptor beta chains from one sample in a study of cytomegalovirus exposure and HLA in healthy donors. TCRdb's table, derived via immunoSEQ multiplex PCR, lists solely in-frame clones and lacks some. The top ten hold roughly 7.1% of the sample, which has 95,000 to 100,000 clones, roughly three quarters seen once. The sample taken for sequencing was PBMCs. Every receptor here comes from a female donor in good health and CMV-seronegative. CDR3s include the opening cysteine and the closing phenylalanine or tryptophan. D genes are given only for firm matches. The size of a clone is reported for some rows only, either as once, few or many, or as a class for expanded clones.

size: NA
J: TRBJ2-1
D: TRBD1
V: TRBV6-1
CDR3: CASSGDRGLDEQFF
DNA: TGTGCCAGCAGCGGGGACAGGGGGCTAGATGAGCAGTTCTTC

size: NA
J: TRBJ1-1
D: TRBD1
V: TRBV27
CDR3: CATWGQFATEAFF
DNA: TGTGCCACCTGGGGACAGTTTGCCACTGAAGCTTTCTTT

size: NA
J: TRBJ1-2
D: TRBD1
V: TRBV6-5
CDR3: CASSYGQGKGYTF
DNA: TGTGCCAGCAGTTACGGACAGGGTAAAGGCTACACCTTC

size: NA
J: TRBJ1-1
D: TRBD1
V: TRBV6-1
CDR3: CASSERQGIRTEAFF
DNA: TGTGCCAGCAGTGAGAGACAGGGTATACGGACTGAAGCTTTCTTT

size: NA
J: TRBJ2-2
D: NA
V: TRBV11-3
CDR3: CASKGGQNTGELFF
DNA: TGTGCCAGCAAGGGGGGGCAGAACACCGGGGAGCTGTTTTTT

size: NA
J: TRBJ1-5
D: NA
V: TRBV20-1
CDR3: CSASMAEPQHF
DNA: TGCAGTGCTAGTATGGCGGAGCCCCAGCATTTT

size: NA
J: TRBJ2-7
D: NA
V: TRBV10-3
CDR3: CAISDPSGPHYEQYF
DNA: TGTGCCATCAGTGATCCGAGCGGGCCTCACTACGAGCAGTACTTC

size: NA
J: TRBJ1-5
D: NA
V: TRBV18
CDR3: CASSPETWPHYFYSNQPQHF
DNA: TGTGCCAGCTCACCGGAGACCTGGCCTCACTACTTTTATAGCAATCAGCCCCAGCATTTT

size: NA
J: TRBJ1-2
D: TRBD1
V: TRBV27
CDR3: CASSLTGGYGYTF
DNA: TGTGCCAGCAGTTTGACAGGGGGCTATGGCTACACCTTC

size: NA
J: TRBJ1-1
D: TRBD1
V: TRBV9
CDR3: CASSVEDRGNTEAFF
DNA: TGTGCCAGCAGCGTAGAGGACAGGGGGAACACTGAAGCTTTCTTT

size: few
J: TRBJ1-4
D: TRBD1
V: TRBV27
CDR3: CASSPSGGRLFF
DNA: TGTGCCAGCAGTCCCTCAGGGGGGCGACTGTTTTTT

size: NA
J: TRBJ2-7
D: NA
V: TRBV7-2
CDR3: CASSTLRDTSYEQYF
DNA: TGTGCCAGCAGCACCCTCCGGGACACCTCCTACGAGCAGTACTTC

size: NA
J: TRBJ2-7
D: NA
V: TRBV6-1
CDR3: CAIFGETYEQYF
DNA: TGTGCCATCTTTGGGGAGACCTACGAGCAGTACTTC

size: NA
J: TRBJ2-1
D: TRBD2
V: TRBV7-2
CDR3: CASSEGLVPYNEQFF
DNA: TGTGCCAGCAGCGAAGGACTAGTGCCATACAATGAGCAGTTCTTC

size: NA
J: TRBJ2-3
D: TRBD1
V: TRBV2
CDR3: CASSDIGGGTDTQYF
DNA: TGTGCCAGCAGTGACATAGGGGGCGGCACAGATACGCAGTATTTT

size: NA
J: TRBJ2-7
D: TRBD1
V: TRBV9
CDR3: CASSAKQGVGEQYF
DNA: TGTGCCAGCAGCGCAAAACAGGGGGTAGGCGAGCAGTACTTC

size: once
J: TRBJ1-2
D: NA
V: TRBV5-1
CDR3: CASSVMGDYGYTF
DNA: TGCGCCAGCAGCGTCATGGGCGACTATGGCTACACCTTC

size: NA
J: TRBJ2-1
D: TRBD2
V: TRBV12-5
CDR3: CASGIGTSVNEQFF
DNA: TGTGCTAGTGGTATCGGGACTAGCGTGAATGAGCAGTTCTTC

size: NA
J: TRBJ1-2
D: NA
V: TRBV6-1
CDR3: CASSEPTQGLGLQSNYGYTF
DNA: TGTGCCAGCAGTGAACCAACCCAGGGACTGGGTCTACAAAGTAACTATGGCTACACCTTC

size: NA
J: TRBJ1-3
D: NA
V: TRBV29-1
CDR3: CSVVIGFSGNTIYF
DNA: TGCAGCGTTGTAATCGGGTTCTCTGGAAACACCATATATTTT

size: NA
J: TRBJ1-2
D: NA
V: TRBV5-4
CDR3: CASSLQRVGYGYTF
DNA: TGTGCCAGCAGCTTGCAACGAGTTGGCTATGGCTACACCTTC

size: NA
J: TRBJ2-1
D: TRBD1
V: TRBV5-4
CDR3: CASSLPGTGVEQFF
DNA: TGTGCCAGCAGCCTACCCGGGACAGGGGTCGAGCAGTTCTTC

size: few
J: TRBJ1-6
D: NA
V: TRBV7-3
CDR3: CASSLQGQDVSPLHF
DNA: TGTGCCAGCAGCTTACAGGGGCAAGACGTTTCACCCCTCCACTTT

size: NA
J: TRBJ1-1
D: TRBD1
V: TRBV6-5
CDR3: CASSPGTGYTEAFF
DNA: TGTGCCAGCAGCCCTGGGACAGGGTACACTGAAGCTTTCTTT

size: NA
J: TRBJ2-2
D: TRBD2
V: TRBV25-1
CDR3: CASSGLAGVYTGELFF
DNA: TGTGCCAGCAGTGGACTAGCGGGCGTATACACCGGGGAGCTGTTTTTT

size: NA
J: TRBJ2-5
D: TRBD2
V: TRBV5-1
CDR3: CASSWTSGKQETQYF
DNA: TGCGCCAGCAGCTGGACTAGCGGGAAGCAAGAGACCCAGTACTTC

size: once
J: TRBJ2-7
D: TRBD1
V: TRBV7-2
CDR3: CASTPTQGAYEQYF
DNA: TGTGCCAGCACCCCAACACAGGGGGCCTACGAGCAGTACTTC

size: NA
J: TRBJ2-7
D: NA
V: TRBV7-9
CDR3: CASSLARTALDEQYF
DNA: TGTGCCAGCAGCTTAGCTCGGACAGCATTGGACGAGCAGTACTTC

size: once
J: TRBJ1-2
D: NA
V: TRBV15
CDR3: CATSKSTGSVGYTF
DNA: TGTGCCACCAGCAAATCTACAGGGTCGGTTGGCTACACCTTC

size: NA
J: TRBJ2-3
D: TRBD2
V: TRBV10-3
CDR3: CAISRLAGEGDTQYF
DNA: TGTGCCATCAGCCGACTAGCGGGGGAGGGAGATACGCAGTATTTT

size: few
J: TRBJ1-2
D: TRBD1
V: TRBV5-6
CDR3: CASSVQRTGTGLGGYTF
DNA: TGTGCCAGCAGCGTACAACGGACCGGGACAGGGTTGGGTGGCTACACCTTC

size: NA
J: TRBJ1-2
D: NA
V: TRBV6-1
CDR3: CASSGELRTGGGYTF
DNA: TGTGCCAGCAGTGGCGAACTTAGAACAGGTGGCGGCTACACCTTC

size: NA
J: TRBJ2-1
D: TRBD2
V: TRBV4-3
CDR3: CASSQGVRTSGSDEQFF
DNA: TGCGCCAGCAGCCAAGGAGTAAGGACTAGCGGGTCTGATGAGCAGTTCTTC

size: NA
J: TRBJ2-5
D: TRBD1
V: TRBV9
CDR3: CASSPADRGRETQYF
DNA: TGTGCCAGCAGCCCTGCGGACAGGGGGCGGGAGACCCAGTACTTC

size: NA
J: TRBJ1-5
D: NA
V: TRBV28
CDR3: CASTRGGVQPQHF
DNA: TGTGCCAGCACGCGGGGAGGGGTGCAGCCCCAGCATTTT

size: NA
J: TRBJ2-5
D: TRBD2
V: TRBV5-4
CDR3: CASSSLAGGQQETQYF
DNA: TGTGCCAGCAGCTCGCTAGCGGGAGGGCAGCAAGAGACCCAGTACTTC

size: NA
J: TRBJ2-1
D: TRBD2
V: TRBV7-9
CDR3: CASSLFLAGGVPTNEQFF
DNA: TGTGCCAGCAGCTTATTTCTAGCGGGAGGGGTCCCAACCAATGAGCAGTTCTTC

size: once
J: TRBJ2-7
D: NA
V: TRBV6-1
CDR3: CASVPGASGSYEQYF
DNA: TGTGCCAGCGTCCCAGGGGCTAGCGGTTCCTACGAGCAGTACTTC

size: NA
J: TRBJ2-1
D: NA
V: TRBV7-2
CDR3: CASSERSSYNEQFF
DNA: TGTGCCAGTTCGGAGCGGAGCTCCTACAATGAGCAGTTCTTC

size: NA
J: TRBJ2-3
D: NA
V: TRBV28
CDR3: CASRATDTQYF
DNA: TGTGCCAGCAGAGCCACGGATACGCAGTATTTT

size: NA
J: TRBJ2-7
D: NA
V: TRBV5-4
CDR3: CASSWTPSYEQYF
DNA: TGTGCCAGCAGTTGGACTCCCTCCTACGAGCAGTACTTC

size: NA
J: TRBJ1-1
D: NA
V: TRBV27
CDR3: CASSLNSEGTEAFF
DNA: TGTGCCAGCAGTTTAAACTCAGAGGGCACTGAAGCTTTCTTT